These T cell receptor beta chains were read from a single sample in a study of cytomegalovirus exposure and HLA in healthy donors. TCRdb's table, derived via immunoSEQ multiplex PCR, lists solely in-frame clones and lacks some. The data show over 130,000 clones, about 64% seen once. The material sequenced was PBMCs. The receptor set was obtained from a woman between 55 and 75 years old in good health and CMV-seropositive. CDR3s include the opening cysteine and the closing phenylalanine or tryptophan. A D gene is named only where the DNA matches it firmly.

NA	TRBJ1-2	TRBV6-5	15	CASSVSTVANYGYTF
NA	TRBJ1-1	TRBV6-5	14	CASSFGQGNTEAFF
NA	TRBJ2-5	TRBV21-1	17	CASSKAPGQGRSETQYF
TRBD2	TRBJ2-5	TRBV18	15	CASSPPNGREETQYF
NA	TRBJ1-5	TRBV19	14	CASSIQGKLEPQHF
NA	TRBJ1-1	TRBV4-2	13	CASSQAGWTEAFF
TRBD1	TRBJ2-6	TRBV4-1	15	CASSLYRGGANVLTF
NA	TRBJ1-1	TRBV9	14	CASSVAHGNTEAFF
NA	TRBJ1-3	TRBV29-1	13	CSVEAGGGNTIYF
TRBD2	TRBJ2-7	TRBV6-5	15	CASRLGTSGSYEQYF
TRBD1	TRBJ2-1	TRBV28	13	CGTGIKVYNEQFF
NA	TRBJ2-3	TRBV6-6	15	CASSYHRQGTDTQYF
NA	TRBJ2-1	TRBV6-5	14	CASSYWRVGEEQFF
TRBD2	TRBJ2-1	TRBV28	16	CASSRPGTSGRNEQFF
TRBD2	TRBJ2-1	TRBV7-2	12	CASSFRLAEQFF